The T cell receptor beta chain described here comes from a study of blood T cell repertoires in COVID-19. Profiled with immunoSEQ multiplex PCR; TCRdb holds only in-frame clones, not every one. Counted here are some 110,000 clones, roughly 89% occurring once; the ten biggest clones make up about 4.7%. Germline assignment: CDR1 MGHRA and CDR2 YSYEKL. V lost 0 bases, J lost 11 bases, and 12 bases lay in between. CDR3 length: 13 residues. The rearrangement links TRBV4-1 to TRBJ2-3, with a weak D call TRBD2 (5 bases). The sample was peripheral blood. This clonotype originated in a man aged 40-55 years with acute or convalescent COVID-19. CDR3 loop: CASSQDRGRMQYF. CDR3 sequence (DNA): TGCGCCAGCAGCCAAGATCGAGGGCGCATGCAGTATTTT.